This T cell receptor beta chain was sequenced during a study of cytomegalovirus exposure and HLA in healthy donors. PCR involved 60 Vbeta and 13 Jbeta primers. Method: immunoSEQ multiplex PCR; TCRdb's copy keeps in-frame clones and lacks some. The table shows more than 140,000 clones, with approximately 84% occurring only once. This clone showed up just once. After removal of 3 bases from V and 7 bases from J, the junction contained 5 bases not matched to a gene. The CDR3 has 15 residues. From germline, CDR1 is SGHRS and CDR2 YFSETQ. Sequencing input: PBMCs. This rearrangement joins TRBV5-1 to TRBJ2-1, with 12 bases lining up with TRBD2. The sequence derives from a woman in her thirties or forties in good health and CMV-seronegative. CDR3 sequence reads: CASSSSGRALNEQFF. CDR3 sequence (DNA): TGCGCCAGCAGCTCTAGCGGGAGGGCCTTGAATGAGCAGTTCTTC.